This T cell receptor (beta chain) derives from a study of T cells expressing NK-cell markers. Study details: Of eight sequenced donors, seven were HCMV-seropositive and one HCMV-seronegative. Findings and caveats of the study: The study did not resolve the HCMV specificity of expanded NKG2C+ T cell clones.

As regards this clonotype: Its antigen is still unknown.

The CDR3 contains 15 residues. CDR1 and CDR2 from the germline V gene are LNHNV and YYDKDF (reference sequence). TCRdb processed the 5' RACE reads again and assigns one entry to each CDR3 protein, with no DNA. The repertoire table contains about 150,000 distinct CDR3 sequences. The specimen sequenced was blood T cells: a sorted CD56 or NKG2C T cell subset, CD4+ or CD8+ T cells, or bulk PBMC T cells (not recorded which). The sequence was obtained from a woman aged 45 to 65 in good health. The genes are TRBV15 and TRBJ1-1. CDR3 sequence reads: CATSAEGGVNTEAFF.